This TCR beta chain comes out of a study of shared clonotypes between healthy human individuals. Study-level background: The cohort had two women and a few men, ages 18 to 49.

Original methodology: As immunoSEQ supplied junction-only sequences (without quality scores), filtering differed. Profiled with immunoSEQ multiplex PCR; TCRdb holds only in-frame clones, not every one. That table gives V, J and clone size, and the DNA gave D and trimming. The data contain fewer than 650,000 clones, about 80% of them singletons. CDR1 and CDR2 (germline): LGHNA, YSLEER. The CDR3 runs to 17 residues. J lost 2 bases, V lost 0 bases, and 7 bases had no gene match. The study drew its donors from healthy HIV-negative adults without recent acute infections or vaccinations. The chain carries TRBV4-3 and TRBJ2-3; 8 bases are a match to TRBD2. Sample: PBMCs. The TCR sequence derives from a woman in her forties in good health. Some clones in this sample may be carry-over from other donors' samples. For the CDR3, the DNA is TGCGCCAGCAGCCAAGATGGGAGCGGGAGCTACACAGATACGCAGTATTTT. This gives the protein CASSQDGSGSYTDTQYF.